The 13 T cell receptor beta chains below were found in one sample sequenced in a study of T cell repertoires in ileal Crohn's disease. Time point indicated: proximal margin of the surgical specimen (macroscopically non-inflamed). The protocol was immunoSEQ multiplex PCR, while the TCRdb copy is restricted to in-frame clones and leaves out a portion. This table holds 2,500 to 3,500 clones, around 63% found once. The sequenced sample consisted of ileal tissue. The receptor set was obtained from an adult with Crohn's disease.

The chain combines TRBV18 with TRBJ1-2, with TRBD1 matching over 7 bases. Germline V gene lookup returns CDR1 KGHSH and CDR2 LQKENI. CDR3 size: 13 residues. The V gene end was trimmed by 6 bases and the J gene end by 4 bases; junction bases not matched to a gene: 5. CDR3 sequence (DNA): TGTGCCAGCTCCGGGGGACAGTCCTATGGCTACACCTTC. It translates to CASSGGQSYGYTF.

This chain uses TRBV11-2 with TRBJ2-4, with D maybe TRBD2 (5 bases). V was shortened by 5 bases and J by 2 bases, with 13 bases between the two germline ends. Germline V gene sequence: CDR1 SGHAT, CDR2 FQNNGV. This CDR3 is built from 15 residues. The CDR3 region has the DNA TGTGCCAGCAGCCCCCCAGAGGGCCCCAAAAACATTCAGTACTTC. This sequence encodes CASSPPEGPKNIQYF.

Sample share makes this clone medium-sized. J is TRBJ2-5 and V is TRBV19; TRBD1 matches at 8 bases. The J segment lost 4 bases and the V segment lost 1 base, leaving 2 bases of the junction unmatched. CDR1 is LNHDA and CDR2 is SQIVND in the germline V gene (reference sequence). This CDR3 has 14 residues. CDR3 loop: CASSIGTGRETQYF. CDR3 sequence (DNA): TGTGCCAGTAGTATAGGGACAGGGCGAGAGACCCAGTACTTC.

V usage is TRBV7-9 and J usage is TRBJ2-3, with TRBD2 identical over 7 bases. Germline CDR1 reads SEHNR; CDR2 reads FQNEAQ (reference sequence). The V gene end was trimmed by 5 bases and the J gene end by 1 base; junction bases not matched to a gene: 6. The CDR3 has 15 residues. CDR3 sequence reads: CASSQGEGRTDTQYF. The CDR3 DNA reads TGTGCCAGCAGCCAAGGGGAGGGGCGCACAGATACGCAGTATTTT.

This sequence joins TRBV30 and TRBJ2-6; TRBD1 might be the D (5 bases). The CDR3 is made up of 15 amino acids. The V end lost 2 bases, the J end lost 3 bases, and 11 bases lay between the germline ends. Germline V lookup: CDR1 GTSNPN, CDR2 SVGIG (reference sequence). The CDR3 reads CAWSRGQSGANVLTF. In DNA, the CDR3 is TGTGCCTGGAGTAGGGGCCAAAGTGGGGCCAACGTCCTGACTTTC. Drawing the rest from reference TRBV30 and TRBJ2-6, the complete variable domain is SQTIHQWPATLVQPVGSPLSLECTVEGTSNPNLYWYRQAAGRGLQLLFYSVGIGQISSEVPQNLSASRPQDRQFILSSKKLLLSDSGFYLCAWSRGQSGANVLTFGAGSRLTVL.

Only a few counts were recorded for this clone. One end of the junction fails to match germline, which may point to a read error. The rearrangement uses TRBV7-7 and TRBJ2-5; TRBD1 matches at 9 bases. Germline assignment: CDR1 SSHAT and CDR2 FNYEAQ (reference sequence). This CDR3 has 14 amino acids. This CDR3 is CASSGTGRQETQYF. For the CDR3, the DNA is TGTGCTAGCAGCGGGACAGGGCGCCAAGAGACCCAGTACTTC.

The chain joins TRBV6-5 to TRBJ1-2; D is unclear. Per germline, CDR1 MNHEY and CDR2 SVGAGI. V was clipped by 10 bases and J by 8 bases, with 20 bases between them. This CDR3 comprises 13 residues. CDR3 DNA sequence: TGTGCCACCACGCCATTTCCATATGGAGGCTACACCTTC. Its translation: CATTPFPYGGYTF.

The rearrangement joins TRBV18 to TRBJ2-1; the D gene could be TRBD1 or TRBD2 (5 bases each). The CDR3 spans 14 residues. Germline values: CDR1 KGHSH, CDR2 LQKENI. Trimming removed 6 bases at V and 5 bases at J, with 14 bases between. CDR3 loop: CASSPAGTDNEQFF. The CDR3 bases are TGTGCCAGCTCCCCCGCCGGGACGGACAATGAGCAGTTCTTC.

The chain joins TRBV6-1 to TRBJ1-6, with D tentatively TRBD1 (5 bases). Germline CDR1 and CDR2: MNHNS and SASEGT. The CDR3 sequence is 14 residues long. V lost 6 bases and J lost 9, with 15 bases in between. Here the CDR3 reads CASSRQGTSSPLHF. DNA of the CDR3: TGTGCCAGCAGCCGCCAGGGTACAAGTTCACCCCTCCACTTT.

This clone appeared once. This chain uses TRBV6-4 with TRBJ2-2, with D possibly matching TRBD1 (6 bases). V gave up 6 bases and J gave up 6 bases, with 17 bases separating them. The germline V gene has CDR1 MRHNA and CDR2 SNTAGT. The CDR3 is 15 amino acids. The CDR3 DNA sequence: TGTGCCAGCAGCGCCCGCGGCAGGGGTCCCGGGGAGCTGTTTTTT. Amino acids: CASSARGRGPGELFF.

The genes are TRBV29-1 and TRBJ1-1; D unresolved. The CDR3 contains 9 residues. V lost 3 bases and J lost 8, with 4 bases in between. Germline CDR1 SQVTM, CDR2 ANQGSEA. The CDR3 region has the DNA TGCAGCGTTGATTGGGAAGCTTTCTTT. Amino acid sequence: CSVDWEAFF. The complete variable domain, with remaining parts taken from reference TRBV29-1 and TRBJ1-1, reads SAVISQKPSRDICQRGTSLTIQCQVDSQVTMMFWYRQQPGQSLTLIATANQGSEATYESGFVIDKFPISRPNLTFSTLTVSNMSPEDSSIYLCSVDWEAFFGQGTRLTVV.

V and J are TRBV6-1 and TRBJ2-1; no definite D call. There are 13 residues in the CDR3. Between the trimmed V and J ends, which lost 7 bases and 0 bases, there was a span of 7 bases. Germline V lookup: CDR1 MNHNS, CDR2 SASEGT. The DNA of the CDR3 is TGTGCCAGCAATGGTGACTCCTACAATGAGCAGTTCTTC. As protein: CASNGDSYNEQFF.

The rearrangement uses TRBV2 and TRBJ2-7; 9 positions match TRBD2. Germline loops: CDR1 SNHLY, CDR2 FYNNEI. The CDR3 sequence is 15 residues long. Germline trimming cut 6 bases from V and 4 bases from J; bases unmatched to any gene: 10. CDR3 bases: TGTGCCAGCAGGCTAAGGGATAGCGGGAGATACGAGCAGTACTTC. Its translation is CASRLRDSGRYEQYF.